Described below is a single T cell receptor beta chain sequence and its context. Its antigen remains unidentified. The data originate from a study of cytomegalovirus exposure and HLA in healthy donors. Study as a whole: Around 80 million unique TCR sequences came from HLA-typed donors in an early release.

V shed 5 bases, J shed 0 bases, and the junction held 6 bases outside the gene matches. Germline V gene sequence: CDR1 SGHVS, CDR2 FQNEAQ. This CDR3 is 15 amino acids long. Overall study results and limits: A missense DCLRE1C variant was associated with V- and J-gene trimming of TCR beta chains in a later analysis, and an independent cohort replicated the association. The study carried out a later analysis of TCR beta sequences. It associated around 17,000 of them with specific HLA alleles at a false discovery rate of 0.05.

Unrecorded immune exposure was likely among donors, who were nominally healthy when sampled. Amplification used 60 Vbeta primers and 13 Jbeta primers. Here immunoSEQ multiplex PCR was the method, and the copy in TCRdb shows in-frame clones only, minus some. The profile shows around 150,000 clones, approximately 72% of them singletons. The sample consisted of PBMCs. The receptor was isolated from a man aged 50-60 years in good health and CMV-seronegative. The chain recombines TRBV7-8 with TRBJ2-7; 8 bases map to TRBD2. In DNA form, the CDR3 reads TGTGCCAGCAGCAGTCTAAGCGGGGGCTCCTACGAGCAGTACTTC. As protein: CASSSLSGGSYEQYF.